This T cell receptor beta chain is from a study of blood T cell repertoires in COVID-19. The overall study: T cells, B-cell-depleted T cells, or PBMCs provided the cDNA or gDNA that served as material.

CDR1 is SGHAT, CDR2 FQNNGV, per germline. The CDR3 extends over 16 amino acids. V was clipped by 4 bases and J by 5 bases; unmatched bases: 7. Measured with immunoSEQ multiplex PCR; TCRdb has only the in-frame clones, and not every one. The sample contains about 440,000 clones, more than 70% of which appear only once. This receptor was taken from a woman aged 50 to 60 with COVID-19, enrolled during active disease. Sequencing was carried out using peripheral blood. The chain employs TRBV11-2 and TRBJ2-1; TRBD1 aligns across 11 bases. The DNA for the CDR3 is TGTGCCAGCAGCTCCCTGGGGACAGGGGGGAACAATGAGCAGTTCTTC. It translates to CASSSLGTGGNNEQFF.